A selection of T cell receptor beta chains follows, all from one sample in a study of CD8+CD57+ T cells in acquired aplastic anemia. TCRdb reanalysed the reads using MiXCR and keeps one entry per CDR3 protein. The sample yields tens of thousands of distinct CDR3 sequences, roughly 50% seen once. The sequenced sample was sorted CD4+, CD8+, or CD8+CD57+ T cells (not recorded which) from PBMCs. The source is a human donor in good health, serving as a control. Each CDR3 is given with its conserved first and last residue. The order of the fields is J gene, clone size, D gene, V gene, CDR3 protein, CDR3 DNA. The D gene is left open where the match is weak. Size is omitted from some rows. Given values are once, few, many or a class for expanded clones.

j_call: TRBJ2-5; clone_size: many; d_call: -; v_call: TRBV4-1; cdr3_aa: CASSQERDRSLETQYF; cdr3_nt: TGCGCCAGCAGCCAAGAGAGGGACCGCAGCTTGGAGACCCAGTACTTC
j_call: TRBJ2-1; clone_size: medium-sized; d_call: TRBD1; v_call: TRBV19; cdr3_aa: CAAAGQGGNEQFF; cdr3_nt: TGTGCCGCGGCGGGACAGGGTGGAAATGAGCAGTTCTTC
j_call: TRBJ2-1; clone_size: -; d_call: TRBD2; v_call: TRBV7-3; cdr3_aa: CASSLGAGVSHDEQFF; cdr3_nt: TGTGCCAGCAGCTTAGGGGCGGGGGTGAGTCACGATGAGCAGTTCTTC
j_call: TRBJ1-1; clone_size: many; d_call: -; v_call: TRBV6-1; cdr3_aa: CASSTIAGKNTEAFF; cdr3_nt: TGTGCCAGCTCAACGATCGCAGGGAAGAACACTGAAGCTTTCTTT
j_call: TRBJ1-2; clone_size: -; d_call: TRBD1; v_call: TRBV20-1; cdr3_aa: CSARDRDRGQNGYTF; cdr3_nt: TGCAGTGCTAGAGACCGGGACAGGGGGCAAAATGGCTACACCTTC
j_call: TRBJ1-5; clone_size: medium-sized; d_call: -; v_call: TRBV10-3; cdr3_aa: CAISGPDLSQPQHF; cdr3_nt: TGTGCCATCAGTGGCCCGGACCTGAGTCAGCCCCAGCATTTT
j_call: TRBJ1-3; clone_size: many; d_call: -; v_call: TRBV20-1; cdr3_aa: CSATHRAPSGNTIYF; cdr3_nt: TGCAGTGCTACCCACAGGGCCCCCTCTGGAAACACCATATATTTT
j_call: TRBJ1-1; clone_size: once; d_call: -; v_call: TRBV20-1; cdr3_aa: CSALQGNTEASF; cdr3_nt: TGCAGTGCCCTGCAGGGCAACACTGAAGCTTCCTTT
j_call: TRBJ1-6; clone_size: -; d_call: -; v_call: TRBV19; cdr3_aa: CASSVPDLPGSPLHF; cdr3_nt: TGTGCCAGTAGCGTTCCAGATTTACCCGGTTCACCCCTCCACTTT
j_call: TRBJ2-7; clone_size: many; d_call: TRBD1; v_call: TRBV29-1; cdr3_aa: CSFRQGSYEQYF; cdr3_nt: TGCAGCTTCAGACAGGGCTCCTACGAGCAGTACTTC
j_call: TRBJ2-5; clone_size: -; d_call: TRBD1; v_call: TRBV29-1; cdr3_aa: CSVETGGEETQYF; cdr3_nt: TGCAGCGTTGAGACAGGGGGCGAGGAGACCCAGTACTTC
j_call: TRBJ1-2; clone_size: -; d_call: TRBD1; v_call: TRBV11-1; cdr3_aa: CSSSLDRGHGGYTF; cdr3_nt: TGTTCCAGCAGCTTGGACAGGGGGCACGGTGGCTACACCTTC
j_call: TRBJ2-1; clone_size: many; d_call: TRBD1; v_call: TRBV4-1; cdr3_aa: CASSQSPGQYNEQFF; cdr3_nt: TGCGCCAGCAGCCAAAGTCCGGGACAGTACAATGAGCAGTTCTTC
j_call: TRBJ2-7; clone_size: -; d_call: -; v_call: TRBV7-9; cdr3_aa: CASSAAREVYEQYF; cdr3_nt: TGTGCCAGCAGTGCCGCACGGGAAGTCTACGAGCAGTACTTC
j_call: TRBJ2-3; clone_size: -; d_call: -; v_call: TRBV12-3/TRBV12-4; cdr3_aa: CASSLGGGGQTDTQYF; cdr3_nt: TGTGCCAGCAGTTTAGGGGGGGGGGGACAGACGGATACGCAGTATTTT
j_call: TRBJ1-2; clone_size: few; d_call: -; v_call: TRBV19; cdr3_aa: CASTPDSYYGYTF; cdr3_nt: TGTGCCAGTACCCCTGACAGTTACTATGGCTACACCTTC
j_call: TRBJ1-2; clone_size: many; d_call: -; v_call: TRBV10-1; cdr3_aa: CASSDLTVPGYGYTF; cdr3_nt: TGCGCCAGCAGTGATTTAACAGTCCCCGGCTATGGCTACACCTTC
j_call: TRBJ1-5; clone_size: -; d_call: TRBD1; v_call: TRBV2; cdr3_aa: CASRTGEGQPQHF; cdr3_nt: TGTGCCAGCAGGACAGGGGAGGGTCAGCCCCAGCATTTT
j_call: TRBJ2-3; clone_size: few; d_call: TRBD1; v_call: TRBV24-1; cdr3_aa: CATSDPGQGKPDTQYF; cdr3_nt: TGTGCCACCAGTGACCCGGGACAGGGAAAGCCAGATACGCAGTATTTT
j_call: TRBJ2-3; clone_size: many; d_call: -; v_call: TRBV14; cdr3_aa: CASSQDKDHNTQYF; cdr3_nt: TGTGCCAGCAGCCAAGATAAGGACCACAATACGCAGTATTTT
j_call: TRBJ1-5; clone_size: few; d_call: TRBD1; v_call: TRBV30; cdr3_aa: CAWRRDRLSNQPQHF; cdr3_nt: TGTGCCTGGAGGCGGGACAGGTTGAGTAATCAGCCCCAGCATTTT
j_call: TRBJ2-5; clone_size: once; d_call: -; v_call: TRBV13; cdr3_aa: CASSSPRQTETQYF; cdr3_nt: TGTGCCAGCAGTTCTCCTAGACAGACGGAGACCCAGTACTTC
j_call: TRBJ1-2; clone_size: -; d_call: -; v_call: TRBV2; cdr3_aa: CASSEEQGTGYTF; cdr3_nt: TGTGCCAGCAGTGAAGAACAGGGAACTGGCTACACCTTC
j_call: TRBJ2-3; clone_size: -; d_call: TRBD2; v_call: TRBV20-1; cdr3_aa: CSANVAGRTDTQYF; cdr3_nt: TGCAGTGCTAACGTAGCGGGCCGCACAGATACGCAGTATTTT
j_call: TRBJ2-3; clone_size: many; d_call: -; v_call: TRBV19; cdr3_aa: CASSIDQGTEASTDTQYF; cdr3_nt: TGTGCCAGTAGTATAGACCAGGGAACAGAAGCAAGCACAGATACGCAGTATTTT
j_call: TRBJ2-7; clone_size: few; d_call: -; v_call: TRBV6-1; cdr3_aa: CASKFTGEDYEQYF; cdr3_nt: TGTGCCAGCAAGTTCACAGGGGAGGACTACGAGCAGTACTTC
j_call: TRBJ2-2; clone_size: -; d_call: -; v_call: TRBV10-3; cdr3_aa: CAISSWDTGELFF; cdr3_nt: TGTGCCATCAGTTCTTGGGACACCGGGGAGCTGTTTTTT
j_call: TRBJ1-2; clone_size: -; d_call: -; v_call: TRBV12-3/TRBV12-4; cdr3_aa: CASSLRAMEGYTF; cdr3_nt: TGTGCCAGCAGTTTACGGGCCATGGAAGGCTACACCTTC
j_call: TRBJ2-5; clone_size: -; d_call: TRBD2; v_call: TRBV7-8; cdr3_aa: CASRLAVAGGAETQYF; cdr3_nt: TGTGCCAGCAGGTTAGCAGTAGCGGGGGGGGCAGAGACCCAGTACTTC
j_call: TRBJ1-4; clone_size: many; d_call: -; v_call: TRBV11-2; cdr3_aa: CASKPWDVGNEKLFF; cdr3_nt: TGTGCCAGCAAACCTTGGGACGTCGGTAATGAAAAACTGTTTTTT
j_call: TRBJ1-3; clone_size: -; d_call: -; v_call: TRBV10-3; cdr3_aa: CASSRGGAGNTIYF; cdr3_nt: TGTGCCAGCAGCCGGGGTGGCGCTGGAAACACCATATATTTT
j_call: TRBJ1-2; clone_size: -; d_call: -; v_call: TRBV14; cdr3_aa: CASSQVGKLGYTF; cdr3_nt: TGTGCCAGCAGCCAAGTGGGGAAATTAGGCTACACCTTC
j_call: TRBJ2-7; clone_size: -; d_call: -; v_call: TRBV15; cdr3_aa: CATSRDTDSRAYEQYF; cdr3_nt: TGTGCCACCAGCAGAGATACGGACAGCAGGGCCTACGAGCAGTACTTC
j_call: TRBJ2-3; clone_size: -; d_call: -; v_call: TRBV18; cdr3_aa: CASSPYPGGTHTDTQYF; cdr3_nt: TGTGCCAGCTCACCATACCCCGGGGGAACTCACACAGATACGCAGTATTTT
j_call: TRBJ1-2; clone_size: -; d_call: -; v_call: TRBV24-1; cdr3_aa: CATAQGNSGYTF; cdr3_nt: TGTGCCACCGCTCAAGGAAACTCTGGCTACACCTTC
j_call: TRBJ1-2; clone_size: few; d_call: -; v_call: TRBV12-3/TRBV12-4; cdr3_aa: CASSGGVGAIYGYTF; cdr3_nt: TGTGCCAGCAGTGGGGGCGTGGGGGCTATCTATGGCTACACCTTC
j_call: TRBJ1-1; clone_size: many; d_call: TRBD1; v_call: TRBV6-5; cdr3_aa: CASSYGDRNTEAFF; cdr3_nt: TGTGCCAGCAGTTACGGGGACAGGAACACTGAAGCTTTCTTT
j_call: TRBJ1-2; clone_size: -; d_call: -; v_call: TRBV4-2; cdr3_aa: CASGQGGFYGYTF; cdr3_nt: TGTGCCAGCGGCCAAGGGGGATTCTATGGCTACACCTTC
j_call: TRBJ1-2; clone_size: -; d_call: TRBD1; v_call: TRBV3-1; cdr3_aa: CASSQFRDRERVHYGYTF; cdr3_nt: TGTGCCAGCAGCCAGTTCCGGGACAGGGAGCGCGTGCACTATGGCTACACCTTC
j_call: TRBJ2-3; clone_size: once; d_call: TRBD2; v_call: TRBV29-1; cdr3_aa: CSEAPSGRADTQYF; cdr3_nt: TGCAGCGAGGCTCCTAGCGGGAGGGCAGATACGCAGTATTTT
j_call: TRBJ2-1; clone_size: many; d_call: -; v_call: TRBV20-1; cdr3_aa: CSARAFGDSYNEQFF; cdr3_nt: TGCAGTGCTAGAGCCTTTGGGGACTCCTACAATGAGCAGTTCTTC
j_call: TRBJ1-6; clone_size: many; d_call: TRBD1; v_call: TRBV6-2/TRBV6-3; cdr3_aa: CASNTRTGGNSPLHF; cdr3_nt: TGTGCCAGCAACACCCGGACAGGGGGAAATTCACCCCTCCACTTT
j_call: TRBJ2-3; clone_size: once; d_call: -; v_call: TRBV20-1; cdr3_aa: CSAILEWADTQYF; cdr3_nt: TGCAGTGCTATTTTAGAATGGGCAGATACGCAGTATTTT
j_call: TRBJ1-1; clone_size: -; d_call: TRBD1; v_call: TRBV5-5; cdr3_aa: CASTYWRGLNTEAFF; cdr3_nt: TGTGCCAGCACCTATTGGAGGGGGCTGAACACTGAAGCTTTCTTT
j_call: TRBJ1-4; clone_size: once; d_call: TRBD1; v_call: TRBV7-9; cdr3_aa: CASTGGLGEKLFF; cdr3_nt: TGTGCCAGCACAGGGGGTTTAGGCGAAAAACTGTTTTTT
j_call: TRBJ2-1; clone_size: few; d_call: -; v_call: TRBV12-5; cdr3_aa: CASGLGRDGIYNEQFF; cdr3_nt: TGTGCTAGTGGTTTGGGAAGAGACGGGATATACAATGAGCAGTTCTTC
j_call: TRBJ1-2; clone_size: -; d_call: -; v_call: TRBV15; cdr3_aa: CATSRDRGRGYGYTF; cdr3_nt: TGTGCCACCAGCAGAGATCGAGGCAGGGGCTATGGCTACACCTTC
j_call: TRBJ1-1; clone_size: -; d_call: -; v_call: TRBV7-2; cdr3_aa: CASSTEGSGTEAFF; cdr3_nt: TGTGCCAGCAGCACCGAGGGGAGTGGCACTGAAGCTTTCTTT
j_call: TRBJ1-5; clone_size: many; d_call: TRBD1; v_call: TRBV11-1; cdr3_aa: CASSSLGTGGDQPQHF; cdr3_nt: TGTGCCAGCAGCTCCCTTGGAACAGGGGGAGATCAGCCCCAGCATTTT
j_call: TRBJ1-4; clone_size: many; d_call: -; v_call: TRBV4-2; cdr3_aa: CASSQATGSEANEKLFF; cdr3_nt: TGTGCCAGCAGCCAAGCGACCGGATCTGAGGCTAATGAAAAACTGTTTTTT
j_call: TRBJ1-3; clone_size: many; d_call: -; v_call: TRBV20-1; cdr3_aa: CSARTDAGNTIYF; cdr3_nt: TGCAGTGCTAGGACAGACGCCGGAAACACCATATATTTT
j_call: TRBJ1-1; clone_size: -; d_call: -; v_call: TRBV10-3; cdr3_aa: CASSEDSRRDTEAFF; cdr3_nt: TGTGCCAGCAGTGAAGATTCCAGAAGAGACACTGAAGCTTTCTTT
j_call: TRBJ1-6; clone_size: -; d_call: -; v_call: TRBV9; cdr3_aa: CASSLDSNNSPLHF; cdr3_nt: TGTGCCAGCAGCCTAGACAGTAATAATTCACCCCTCCACTTT